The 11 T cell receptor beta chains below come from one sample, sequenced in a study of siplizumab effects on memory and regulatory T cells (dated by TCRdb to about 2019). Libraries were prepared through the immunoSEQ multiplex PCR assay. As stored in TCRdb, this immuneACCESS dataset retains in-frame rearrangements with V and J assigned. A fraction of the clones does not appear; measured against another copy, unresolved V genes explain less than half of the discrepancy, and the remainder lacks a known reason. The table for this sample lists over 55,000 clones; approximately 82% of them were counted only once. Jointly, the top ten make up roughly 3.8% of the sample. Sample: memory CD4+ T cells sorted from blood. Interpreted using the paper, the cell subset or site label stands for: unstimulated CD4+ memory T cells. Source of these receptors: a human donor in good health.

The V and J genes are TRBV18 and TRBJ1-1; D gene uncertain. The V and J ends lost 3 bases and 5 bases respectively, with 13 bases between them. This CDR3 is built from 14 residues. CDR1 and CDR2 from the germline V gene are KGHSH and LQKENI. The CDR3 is CASSPQDARTEAFF. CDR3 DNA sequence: TGTGCCAGCTCACCTCAGGATGCCAGGACTGAAGCTTTCTTT.

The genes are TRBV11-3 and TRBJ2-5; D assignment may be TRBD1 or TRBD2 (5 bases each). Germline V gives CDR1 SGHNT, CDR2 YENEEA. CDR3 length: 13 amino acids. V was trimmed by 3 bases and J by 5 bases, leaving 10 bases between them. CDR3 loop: CASSFRGVETQYF. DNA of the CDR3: TGTGCCAGCAGCTTTAGAGGGGTCGAGACCCAGTACTTC.

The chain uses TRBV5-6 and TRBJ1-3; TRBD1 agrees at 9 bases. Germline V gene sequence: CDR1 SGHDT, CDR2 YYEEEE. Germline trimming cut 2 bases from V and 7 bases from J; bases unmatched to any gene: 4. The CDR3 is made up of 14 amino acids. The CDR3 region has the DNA TGTGCCAGCAGCTTTGAGACAGGGGGGAACACCATATATTTT. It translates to CASSFETGGNTIYF.

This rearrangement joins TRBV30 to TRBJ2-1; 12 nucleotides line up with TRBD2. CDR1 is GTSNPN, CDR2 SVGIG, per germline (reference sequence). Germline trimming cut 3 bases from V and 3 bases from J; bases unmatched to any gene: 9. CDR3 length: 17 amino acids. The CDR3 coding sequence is TGTGCCTGGAGGACCGGGACTAGCGGGCGTCTCTACAATGAGCAGTTCTTC. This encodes CAWRTGTSGRLYNEQFF.

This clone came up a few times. The CDR3 DNA reads TGTGCCAGCAGCTTAGGCTTTTTCGAGACCCAGTACTTC. Translating gives CASSLGFFETQYF. This chain links TRBV7-2 with TRBJ2-5, with D unclear. The CDR3 covers 13 residues. Germline V gene lookup returns CDR1 SGHTA and CDR2 FQGNSA. V gave up 1 base and J gave up 5 bases, with 8 bases separating them.

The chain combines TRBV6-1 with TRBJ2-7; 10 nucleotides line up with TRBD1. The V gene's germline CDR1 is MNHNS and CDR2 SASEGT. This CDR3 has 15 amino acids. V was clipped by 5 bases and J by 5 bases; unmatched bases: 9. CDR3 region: CASSRTGGLSNEQYF. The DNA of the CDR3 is TGTGCCAGCAGTCGGACAGGGGGTCTGAGTAACGAGCAGTACTTC.

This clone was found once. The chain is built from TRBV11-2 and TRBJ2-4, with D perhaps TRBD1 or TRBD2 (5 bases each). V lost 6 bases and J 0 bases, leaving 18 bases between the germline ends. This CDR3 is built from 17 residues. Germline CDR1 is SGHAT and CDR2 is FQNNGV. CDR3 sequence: CASRGPGASLAKNIQYF. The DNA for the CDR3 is TGTGCCAGCAGGGGTCCCGGGGCATCCCTAGCCAAAAACATTCAGTACTTC.

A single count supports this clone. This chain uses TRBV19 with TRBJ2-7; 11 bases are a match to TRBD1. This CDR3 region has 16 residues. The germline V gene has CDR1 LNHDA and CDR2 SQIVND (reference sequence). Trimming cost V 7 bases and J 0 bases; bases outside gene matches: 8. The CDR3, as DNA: TGTGCCAGTAAAGCCGGGACAGGGGGGGCCTCCTACGAGCAGTACTTC. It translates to CASKAGTGGASYEQYF. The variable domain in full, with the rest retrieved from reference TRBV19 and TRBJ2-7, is DGGITQSPKYLFRKEGQNVTLSCEQNLNHDAMYWYRQDPGQGLRLIYYSQIVNDFQKGDIAEGYSVSREKKESFPLTVTSAQKNPTAFYLCASKAGTGGASYEQYFGPGTRLTVT.

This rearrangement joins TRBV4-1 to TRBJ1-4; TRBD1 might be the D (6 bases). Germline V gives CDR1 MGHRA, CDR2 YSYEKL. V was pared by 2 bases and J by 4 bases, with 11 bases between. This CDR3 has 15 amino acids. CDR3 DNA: TGCGCCAGCAGCCAACAACAGGGATTTAATGAAAAACTGTTTTTT. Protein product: CASSQQQGFNEKLFF.

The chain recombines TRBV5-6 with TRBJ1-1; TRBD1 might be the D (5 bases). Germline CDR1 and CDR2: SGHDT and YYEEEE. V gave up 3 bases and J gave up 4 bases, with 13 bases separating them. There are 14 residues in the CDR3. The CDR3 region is CASSSDAGGTEAFF. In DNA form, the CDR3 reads TGTGCCAGCAGCTCCGACGCGGGGGGCACTGAAGCTTTCTTT.

CDR3 bases: TGTGCCAGTTCCCGGGACAGATTAGCTAACTATGGCTACACCTTC. Its protein product is CASSRDRLANYGYTF. The chain recombines TRBV27 with TRBJ1-2; 7 bases agree with TRBD1. V lost 9 bases and J lost 0; bases outside the gene matches: 10. There are 15 residues in the CDR3. From germline, CDR1 is MNHEY and CDR2 SMNVEV (reference sequence).